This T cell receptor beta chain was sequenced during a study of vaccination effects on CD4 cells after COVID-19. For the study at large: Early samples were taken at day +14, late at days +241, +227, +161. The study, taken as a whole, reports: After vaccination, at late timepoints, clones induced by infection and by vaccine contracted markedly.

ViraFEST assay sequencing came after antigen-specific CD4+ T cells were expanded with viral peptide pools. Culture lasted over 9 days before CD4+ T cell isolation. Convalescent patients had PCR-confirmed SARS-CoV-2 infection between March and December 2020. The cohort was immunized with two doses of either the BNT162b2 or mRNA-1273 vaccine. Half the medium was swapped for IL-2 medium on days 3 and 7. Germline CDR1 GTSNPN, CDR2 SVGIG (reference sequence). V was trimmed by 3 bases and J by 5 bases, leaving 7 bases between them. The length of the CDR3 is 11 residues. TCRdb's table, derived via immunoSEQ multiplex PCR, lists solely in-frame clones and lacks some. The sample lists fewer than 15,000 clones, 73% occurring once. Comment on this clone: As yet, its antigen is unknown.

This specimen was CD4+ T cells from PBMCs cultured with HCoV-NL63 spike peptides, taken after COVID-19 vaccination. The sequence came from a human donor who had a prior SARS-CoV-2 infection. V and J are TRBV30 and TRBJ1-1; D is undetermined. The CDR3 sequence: CAWRTGTEAFF. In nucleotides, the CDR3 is TGTGCCTGGAGAACGGGGACTGAAGCTTTCTTT.